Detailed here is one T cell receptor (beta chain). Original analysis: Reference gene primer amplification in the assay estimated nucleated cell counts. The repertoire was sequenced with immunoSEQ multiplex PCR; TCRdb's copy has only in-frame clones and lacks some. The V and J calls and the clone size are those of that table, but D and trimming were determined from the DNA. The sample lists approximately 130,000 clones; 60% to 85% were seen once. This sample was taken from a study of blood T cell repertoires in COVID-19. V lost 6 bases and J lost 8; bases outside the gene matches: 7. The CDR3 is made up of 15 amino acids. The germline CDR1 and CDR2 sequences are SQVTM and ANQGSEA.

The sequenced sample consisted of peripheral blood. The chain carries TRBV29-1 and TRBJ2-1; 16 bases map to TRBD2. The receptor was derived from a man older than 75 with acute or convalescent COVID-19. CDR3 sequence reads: CSVGLAGGLTYEQFF. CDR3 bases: TGCAGCGTGGGACTAGCGGGGGGGCTTACCTATGAGCAGTTCTTC.